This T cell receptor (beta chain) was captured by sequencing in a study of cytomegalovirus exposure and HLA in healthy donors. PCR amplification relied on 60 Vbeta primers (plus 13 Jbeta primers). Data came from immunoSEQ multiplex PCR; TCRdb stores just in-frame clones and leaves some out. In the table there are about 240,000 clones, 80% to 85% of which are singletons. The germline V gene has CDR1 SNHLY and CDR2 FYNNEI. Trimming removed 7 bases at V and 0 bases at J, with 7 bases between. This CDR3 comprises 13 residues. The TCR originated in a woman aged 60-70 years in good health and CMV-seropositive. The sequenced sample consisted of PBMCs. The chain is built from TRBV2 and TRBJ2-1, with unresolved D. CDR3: CASMSSSYNEQFF. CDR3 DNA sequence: TGTGCCAGCATGTCTAGCTCCTACAATGAGCAGTTCTTC.